Reported below is one TCR beta chain. Documented time point: persistent/refractory GD, antithyroid drugs over 5 years with positive TRAb. The TCR library was prepared using RNA isolated from PBMCs. This entry comes from a study of regulatory T cells in long-lasting Graves disease. Trimming took off 6 bases at V and 0 bases at J, with 8 bases between the two ends. There are 14 residues in the CDR3. Per germline, CDR1 MNHNS and CDR2 SASEGT. Library construction for TCR beta used iRepertoire HTBI primers and Arm-PCR of CDR3 regions. TCRdb reprocessed the multiplex PCR reads via MiXCR and lists one record per CDR3 protein. The sample shows around 460,000 distinct CDR3 sequences, 20% to 25% of them seen only once.

The TCR originated in a female donor with Graves disease. This specimen was peripheral blood mononuclear cells (PBMCs), taken when the disease was refractory, from a patient treated with antithyroid drugs. The rearrangement links TRBV6-1 to TRBJ2-2; D is undetermined. The CDR3 coding sequence is TGTGCCAGCAGAGCCCTCGCGAACACCGGGGAGCTGTTTTTT. Amino acid sequence: CASRALANTGELFF.